The 30 T cell receptor beta chains below were found in one sample sequenced in a study of OX40 agonist ivuxolimab in advanced cancers. Some clones are missing from TCRdb's copy, which holds only in-frame ones; the method was immunoSEQ multiplex PCR. The table lists 60,000 to 70,000 clones, 80% to 85% of them singletons. Sequenced material: CD4+ or CD8+ T cells sorted from blood, taken in a trial of the OX40 agonist ivuxolimab. Receptors originate from an adult with an advanced solid tumor such as melanoma, head and neck, liver or kidney cancer.

The chain links TRBV30 to TRBJ2-3, with D unresolved. This CDR3 is built from 11 residues. Germline CDR1 and CDR2: GTSNPN and SVGIG (reference sequence). V dropped 1 base and J dropped 2 bases, with 1 base sitting between them. CDR3 sequence: CAWSATDTQYF. As DNA, the CDR3 is TGTGCCTGGAGTGCCACAGATACGCAGTATTTT.

The rearrangement uses TRBV7-2 and TRBJ1-5, with a tentative D call TRBD1 (6 bases). The CDR3 has 14 residues. Germline V CDR1 and CDR2: SGHTA, FQGNSA. V shed 5 bases and J shed 6 bases, with 14 bases lying between them. The CDR3 bases are TGTGCCAGCAGCCCTGGACAGAATCTTCAGCCCCAGCATTTT. Its translation is CASSPGQNLQPQHF.

A word on this clone: The same CDR3 is also encoded by other DNA sequences in this sample. The chain joins TRBV4-1 to TRBJ1-5; D call uncertain. Deletions cut 3 bases from V and 0 bases from J, with 6 bases between. CDR1 MGHRA and CDR2 YSYEKL come from the germline V gene. The CDR3 has 14 residues. CDR3 nucleotide sequence: TGCGCCAGCAGCCAGGCGGCTAGCAATCAGCCCCAGCATTTT. Protein product: CASSQAASNQPQHF.

The chain links TRBV5-1 to TRBJ2-1; D tentatively reads TRBD1 or TRBD2 (5 bases each). There are 17 residues in the CDR3. Trimming cost V 4 bases and J 3 bases, with 20 bases left between them. Germline CDR1 reads SGHRS; CDR2 reads YFSETQ. The DNA of the CDR3 is TGCGCCAGCAGCCCCTCCCCCTTGGGGACGGACTACAATGAGCAGTTCTTC. Its protein product is CASSPSPLGTDYNEQFF.

J is TRBJ1-2 and V is TRBV19, with 9 positions matching TRBD1. The CDR3 length is 14 residues. V shed 3 bases and J 8 bases; nucleotides not matched to a gene: 7. Germline CDR1 is LNHDA and CDR2 is SQIVND (reference sequence). The CDR3 coding sequence is TGTGCCAGTAGTATCGCCGGGACAGGGTCGGGCTACACCTTC. Its translation is CASSIAGTGSGYTF.

A single count supports this clone. The chain combines TRBV7-8 with TRBJ2-2, with D possibly TRBD2 on 6 matching bases. Germline V gene lookup returns CDR1 SGHVS and CDR2 FQNEAQ. This CDR3 comprises 15 residues. Between the trimmed V and J ends, which lost 6 bases and 6 bases, there was a span of 17 bases. The CDR3 loop reads CASRTGVLSPGELFF. CDR3 sequence (DNA): TGTGCCAGCAGGACGGGGGTTCTGAGCCCCGGGGAGCTGTTTTTT.

The genes are TRBV6-1 and TRBJ1-5, with D maybe TRBD1 (5 bases). This CDR3 is built from 13 residues. The germline gives CDR1 MNHNS, CDR2 SASEGT. V was cut by 5 bases and J by 7 bases, with 12 bases left in between. This CDR3 is CASSTGGIQPQHF. The CDR3 DNA reads TGTGCCAGCAGTACGGGGGGGATACAGCCCCAGCATTTT.

The V call is TRBV7-2, the J call TRBJ1-5; 8 bases map to TRBD1. CDR3 length equals 15 residues. CDR1 and CDR2 (germline): SGHTA, FQGNSA. The trim removed 5 bases at V and 3 bases at J, leaving 6 bases unmatched. The CDR3 sequence: CASSDRQGNNQPQHF. CDR3 coding DNA: TGTGCCAGCAGCGACAGACAGGGGAACAATCAGCCCCAGCATTTT. The complete variable domain, with remaining parts taken from reference TRBV7-2 and TRBJ1-5, reads GAGVSQSPSNKVTEKGKDVELRCDPISGHTALYWYRQSLGQGLEFLIYFQGNSAPDKSGLPSDRFSAERTGGSVSTLTIQRTQQEDSAVYLCASSDRQGNNQPQHFGDGTRLSIL.

The V and J genes are TRBV7-6 and TRBJ2-5, with TRBD2 matching 7 bases. Germline CDR1 reads SGHVS; CDR2 reads FNYEAQ. J was trimmed by 0 bases and V by 6 bases; bases with no gene match: 7. The CDR3 spans 15 residues. The DNA for the CDR3 is TGTGCCAGCAGGCGTGGAGCGGGGAACCAAGAGACCCAGTACTTC. Translated: CASRRGAGNQETQYF.

In the case of this clone: Other DNA sequences in this sample translate to the same CDR3. The genes are TRBV19 and TRBJ1-1; TRBD1 aligns across 8 bases. CDR1 LNHDA and CDR2 SQIVND come from the germline V gene (reference sequence). V lost 5 bases to trimming and J lost 3 bases; unmatched junction nucleotides: 2. This CDR3 region has 13 residues. In nucleotides, the CDR3 is TGTGCCAGTAGTGCGGACAGGGACACTGAAGCTTTCTTT. This translates into CASSADRDTEAFF.

The V and J genes are TRBV6-6 and TRBJ1-1, with 8 positions matching TRBD1. This CDR3 spans 16 amino acids. After removal of 7 bases from V and 1 base from J, the junction contained 11 bases not matched to a gene. Looked up from germline, CDR1 is MNHNY and CDR2 is SVGAGI (reference sequence). The CDR3 spells CASTLPTDRGNTEAFF. DNA for the CDR3: TGTGCCAGCACCCTCCCAACCGACAGGGGGAACACTGAAGCTTTCTTT.

The chain combines TRBV7-9 with TRBJ1-3; TRBD1 agrees at 8 bases. Losses at the gene ends were 5 bases for V and 2 bases for J; bases not matched to a gene: 8. This CDR3 region has 16 residues. CDR1 and CDR2 from the germline V gene are SEHNR and FQNEAQ (reference sequence). CDR3 nucleotide sequence: TGTGCCAGCAGCCTATACGTGGACAGGGCTGGAAACACCATATATTTT. It codes for CASSLYVDRAGNTIYF.

The rearrangement links TRBV5-1 to TRBJ2-3; TRBD1 aligns across 8 bases. The germline V gene has CDR1 SGHRS and CDR2 YFSETQ. The CDR3 loop spans 15 amino acids. Trimming took 3 bases from V and 4 from J; bases not matched to a gene: 7. CDR3 loop: CASSSTGGVSDTQYF. CDR3 DNA: TGCGCCAGCAGCTCTACAGGGGGTGTATCAGATACGCAGTATTTT.

This clone has just a few counts. The CDR3 is CASSPQGNTEAFF. The CDR3 region has the DNA TGTGCCAGCAGCCCTCAGGGGAACACTGAAGCTTTCTTT. This chain uses TRBV7-9 with TRBJ1-1, with TRBD1 as a possible D gene (5 bases). The CDR3 consists of 13 residues. V was pared by 5 bases and J by 1 base, with 8 bases between. The germline gives CDR1 SEHNR, CDR2 FQNEAQ (reference sequence).

This clone was counted a single time. V and J are TRBV4-1 and TRBJ1-5; 9 bases match TRBD1. CDR3 size: 19 residues. The V and J ends lost 2 bases and 2 bases, in that order; junction bases with no gene match: 13. The germline gives CDR1 MGHRA, CDR2 YSYEKL. As DNA, the CDR3 is TGCGCCAGCAGCCAACCCCCCGGACAGGGGAGAGGGGGCAATCAGCCCCAGCATTTT. This gives the protein CASSQPPGQGRGGNQPQHF.

The chain links TRBV5-6 to TRBJ1-5, with TRBD1 matching over 9 bases. Trimming cost V 2 bases and J 3 bases; bases outside gene matches: 3. Germline CDR1 is SGHDT and CDR2 is YYEEEE. This CDR3 has 15 amino acids. CDR3 sequence reads: CASSLRDRDNQPQHF. CDR3 nucleotide sequence: TGTGCCAGCAGCTTAAGGGACAGGGACAATCAGCCCCAGCATTTT.

This chain connects TRBV18 to TRBJ2-5; TRBD2 aligns across 7 bases. There are 15 residues in the CDR3. CDR1 and CDR2 (germline): KGHSH, LQKENI. Trimming removed 3 bases from V and 2 bases from J; junction bases left unmatched: 6. CDR3 loop: CASSPLFGGQETQYF. The CDR3 region has the DNA TGTGCCAGCTCACCGCTCTTCGGGGGGCAAGAGACCCAGTACTTC.

This chain uses TRBV28 with TRBJ1-4, with a possible D match to TRBD1 (6 bases). The CDR3 runs 15 residues. Trimming removed 4 bases from V and 0 bases from J, with 9 bases in between. Germline CDR1 reads MDHEN; CDR2 reads SYDVKM. CDR3 nucleotide sequence: TGTGCCAGCAGTTCAGGGGAGGCAACTAATGAAAAACTGTTTTTT. Its translation is CASSSGEATNEKLFF.

The rearrangement uses TRBV11-1 and TRBJ2-1, with D possibly TRBD2 on 5 matching bases. The V gene lost 4 bases and the J gene lost 0 bases, with 10 bases spanning the gap. The length of the CDR3 is 15 residues. CDR1 and CDR2 (germline): SGHAT, FQDESV (reference sequence). CDR3 bases: TGTGCCAGCAGCTATAGACTAAGCTCCTACAATGAGCAGTTCTTC. This sequence encodes CASSYRLSSYNEQFF.

In DNA form, the CDR3 reads TGTGCCAGCACAGTGGGCAATGAGCAGTTCTTC. Translated: CASTVGNEQFF. The V and J genes are TRBV6-5 and TRBJ2-1; D unclear. Trimming shortened V by 7 bases and J by 6 bases, and 7 bases separated the two germline ends. Germline values: CDR1 MNHEY, CDR2 SVGAGI. The CDR3 is 11 amino acids.

The V call is TRBV18, the J call TRBJ2-7; 9 positions match TRBD1. The V and J ends lost 2 bases and 3 bases, in that order; junction bases with no gene match: 11. Per the germline V gene, CDR1 is KGHSH and CDR2 is LQKENI. CDR3 size: 17 residues. The chain's CDR3 is CASSPGTGKVKNYEQYF. The CDR3 nucleotides are TGTGCCAGCTCACCAGGGACAGGGAAAGTAAAGAACTACGAGCAGTACTTC.

This chain uses TRBV7-9 with TRBJ2-3; a weak D match, TRBD1 (5 bases). CDR1 is SEHNR and CDR2 is FQNEAQ in the germline V gene (reference sequence). V shed 0 bases and J shed 3 bases, with 13 bases lying between them. CDR3 length: 16 residues. CDR3 region: CASSLATGESTDTQYF. Here the CDR3 DNA reads TGTGCCAGCAGCTTAGCTACAGGTGAATCGACAGATACGCAGTATTTT.

The chain links TRBV7-2 to TRBJ1-1, with TRBD1 identical over 8 bases. Germline CDR1 reads SGHTA; CDR2 reads FQGNSA. The junction had 6 bases not matched to a gene; V was cut back by 1 base and J by 5 bases. The CDR3 extends over 15 amino acids. CDR3 nucleotide sequence: TGTGCCAGCAGCTTAGTATCAGGGGGCAGTACTGAAGCTTTCTTT. Its translation: CASSLVSGGSTEAFF.

The rearrangement uses TRBV5-1 and TRBJ1-4; 10 nucleotides match TRBD1. This CDR3 contains 14 residues. After removal of 3 bases from V and 8 bases from J, the junction contained 4 bases not matched to a gene. From germline, CDR1 is SGHRS and CDR2 YFSETQ. The CDR3 region has the DNA TGCGCCAGCAGCTCTGGGACAGGGGAAGAAAAACTGTTTTTT. Translated: CASSSGTGEEKLFF.

This chain joins TRBV23-1 and TRBJ1-5, with D perhaps TRBD1 (6 bases). TRBV23-1 is sorted into the ORF group, with uncertain function. The CDR3 is 19 residues long. V was clipped by 0 bases and J by 0 bases, with 18 bases between them. The CDR3 DNA is TGCGCCAGCAGTCAATCGGGGGCAGGGGAGGGGTATAGCAATCAGCCCCAGCATTTT. It yields the protein CASSQSGAGEGYSNQPQHF.

This clone was picked up one time. The V gene is TRBV7-2, the J gene TRBJ1-1, with D perhaps matching TRBD1 (5 bases). V was shortened by 2 bases and J by 5 bases, with 12 bases between the two germline ends. The CDR3 consists of 14 residues. Germline V gene data show CDR1 as SGHTA and CDR2 as FQGNSA. Written as DNA, the CDR3 is TGTGCCAGCAGCTTACTACAGGTAGGGACTGAAGCTTTCTTT. As protein: CASSLLQVGTEAFF.

This clone turned up a few times. V gene TRBV5-4 combines with J gene TRBJ2-2, with D possibly TRBD2 on 6 matching bases. The length of the CDR3 is 17 residues. Germline CDR1 and CDR2: SGHNT and YYREEE (reference sequence). Trimming took off 4 bases at V and 6 bases at J, with 22 bases between the two ends. CDR3: CASSPPGLGSGSGELFF. Written as DNA, the CDR3 is TGTGCCAGCAGCCCCCCGGGACTCGGATCTGGCTCCGGGGAGCTGTTTTTT.

The chain is built from TRBV2 and TRBJ2-1; TRBD1 aligns across 10 bases. The V gene end was trimmed by 5 bases and the J gene end by 3 bases; junction bases not matched to a gene: 7. Per germline, CDR1 SNHLY and CDR2 FYNNEI. The CDR3 extends over 16 amino acids. The CDR3 spells CASSYPGQGIYNEQFF. In DNA form, the CDR3 reads TGTGCCAGCAGTTATCCGGGACAGGGGATCTACAATGAGCAGTTCTTC.

The gene calls are TRBV13 and TRBJ1-1, with 8 bases aligning to TRBD1. CDR1 and CDR2 (germline): PRHDT, FYEKMQ (reference sequence). The J segment lost 1 base and the V segment lost 5 bases, leaving 6 bases of the junction unmatched. The CDR3 spans 15 residues. The DNA of the CDR3 is TGTGCCAGCAGCAGGTCCGGGACAGGGAACACTGAAGCTTTCTTT. Translation: CASSRSGTGNTEAFF.

This sequence joins TRBV5-8 and TRBJ2-1; no firm D call. V was clipped by 5 bases and J by 7 bases, with 16 bases between them. Per germline, CDR1 SGHTS and CDR2 YDEGEE. This CDR3 region has 14 residues. CDR3 in amino acids: CASSWPGTRNEQFF. The CDR3 nucleotides read TGTGCCAGCAGTTGGCCAGGAACACGGAATGAGCAGTTCTTC.